The source of this T cell receptor beta chain is a study of T cell responses to AZD1222 COVID-19 vaccine. Study observations and caveats: Repertoire sampling occurred only after the peak T cell response. Donors were chiefly white British, with a greater number of females, and clonal diversity was perhaps underestimated.

Clones were sequenced by immunoSEQ multiplex PCR, and TCRdb holds only the in-frame ones, with some missing. The sample has 120,000 or so clones, 80% to 90% seen once. Per germline, CDR1 SEHNR and CDR2 FQNEAQ (reference sequence). With 1 base removed from V and 3 bases from J, the gap between germline ends came to 19 bases. CDR3 length: 17 residues. Worth noting for this clone: Its target is unknown.

Sequencing used peripheral blood, obtained on day 0 of MenACWY control vaccination. V is TRBV7-9 and J is TRBJ2-7; D may correspond to TRBD1 or TRBD2 (5 bases each). The TCR was taken from an adult in good health. The CDR3 protein is CASSLVGAHSSDYEQYF. The CDR3 DNA reads as TGTGCCAGCAGCTTAGTCGGGGCGCACTCGTCGGACTACGAGCAGTACTTC.